This entry features one T cell receptor beta chain sequence. Its specificity is not known. These data come from a study of T cell responses to AZD1222 COVID-19 vaccine. Study outcomes and limitations: Mapped onto spike, vaccine-associated CD4 TCRs spanned it and were dominant at 160-218 and 743-854.

Profiled with immunoSEQ multiplex PCR; TCRdb holds only in-frame clones, not every one. This table has 90,000 to 150,000 clones, roughly 90% appearing once. Germline V gives CDR1 LNHDA, CDR2 SQIVND (reference sequence). Between the trimmed V and J ends, which lost 3 bases and 10 bases, there was a span of 13 bases. CDR3 size: 13 residues. The receptor was isolated from an adult in good health. The sample consisted of peripheral blood, taken on day 0 of AZD1222 vaccination. V gene TRBV19 combines with J gene TRBJ2-1; D remains ambiguous. This CDR3 reads CASSIYVEREQFF. The CDR3 DNA reads as TGTGCCAGTAGTATTTATGTAGAGAGGGAGCAGTTCTTC.